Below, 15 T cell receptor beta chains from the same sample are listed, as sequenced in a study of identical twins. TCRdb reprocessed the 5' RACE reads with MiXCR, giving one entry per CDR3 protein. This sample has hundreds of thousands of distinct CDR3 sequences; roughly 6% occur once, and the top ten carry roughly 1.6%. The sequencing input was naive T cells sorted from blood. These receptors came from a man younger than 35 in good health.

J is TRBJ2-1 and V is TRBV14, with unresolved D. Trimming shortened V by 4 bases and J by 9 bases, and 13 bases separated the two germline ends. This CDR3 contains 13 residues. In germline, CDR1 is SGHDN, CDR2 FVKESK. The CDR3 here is CASSLLGLSEQFF. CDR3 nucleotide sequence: TGTGCCAGCAGCCTACTTGGGCTTAGTGAGCAGTTCTTC. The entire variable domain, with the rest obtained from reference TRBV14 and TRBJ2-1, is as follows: EAGVTQFPSHSVIEKGQTVTLRCDPISGHDNLYWYRRVMGKEIKFLLHFVKESKQDESGMPNNRFLAERTGGTYSTLKVQPAELEDSGVYFCASSLLGLSEQFFGPGTRLTVL.

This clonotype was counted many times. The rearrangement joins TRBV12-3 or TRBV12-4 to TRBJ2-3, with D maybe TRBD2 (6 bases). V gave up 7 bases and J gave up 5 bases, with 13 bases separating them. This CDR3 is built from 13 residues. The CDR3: CASTALGGDTQYF. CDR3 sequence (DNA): TGTGCCAGCACCGCCCTCGGGGGAGATACGCAGTATTTT.

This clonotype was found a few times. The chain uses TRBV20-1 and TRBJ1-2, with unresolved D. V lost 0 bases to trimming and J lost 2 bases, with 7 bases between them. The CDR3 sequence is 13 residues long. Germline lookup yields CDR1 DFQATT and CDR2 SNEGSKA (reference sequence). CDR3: CSARDWRNYGYTF. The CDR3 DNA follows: TGCAGTGCTAGAGATTGGCGGAACTATGGCTACACCTTC.

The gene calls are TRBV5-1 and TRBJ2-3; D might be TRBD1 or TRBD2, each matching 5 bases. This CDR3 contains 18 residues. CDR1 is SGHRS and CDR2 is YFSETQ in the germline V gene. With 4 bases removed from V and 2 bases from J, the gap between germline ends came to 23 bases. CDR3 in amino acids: CASSPRGGGSVHTDTQYF. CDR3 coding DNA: TGCGCCAGCAGCCCCCGAGGTGGGGGAAGTGTGCACACAGATACGCAGTATTTT.

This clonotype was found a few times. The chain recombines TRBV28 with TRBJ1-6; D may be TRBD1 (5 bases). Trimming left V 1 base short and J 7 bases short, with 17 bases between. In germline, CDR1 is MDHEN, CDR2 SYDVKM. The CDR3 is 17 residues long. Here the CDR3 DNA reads TGTGCCAGCAGTTTATCAGTGGGACCGGTTGGCAATTCACCCCTCCACTTT. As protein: CASSLSVGPVGNSPLHF.

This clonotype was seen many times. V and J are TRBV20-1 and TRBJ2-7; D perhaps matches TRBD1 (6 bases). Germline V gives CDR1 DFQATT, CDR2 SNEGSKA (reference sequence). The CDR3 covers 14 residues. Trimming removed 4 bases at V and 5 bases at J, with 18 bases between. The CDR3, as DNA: TGCAGTGCTACATTCGGGACAAAGCTGAACGAGCAGTACTTC. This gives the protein CSATFGTKLNEQYF.

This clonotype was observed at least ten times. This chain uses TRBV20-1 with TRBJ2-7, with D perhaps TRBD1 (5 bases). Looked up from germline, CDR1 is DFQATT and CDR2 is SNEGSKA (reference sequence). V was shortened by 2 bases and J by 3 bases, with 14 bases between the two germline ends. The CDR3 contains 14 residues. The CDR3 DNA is TGCAGTGCTAGACTAGGGGCTCCCCTCTACGAGCAGTACTTC. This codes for CSARLGAPLYEQYF.

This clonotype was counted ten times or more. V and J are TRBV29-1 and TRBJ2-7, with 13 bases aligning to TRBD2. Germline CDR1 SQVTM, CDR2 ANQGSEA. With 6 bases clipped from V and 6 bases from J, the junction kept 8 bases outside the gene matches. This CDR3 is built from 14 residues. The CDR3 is CSVGLLAGGVEQYF. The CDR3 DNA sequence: TGCAGCGTCGGATTACTAGCGGGAGGGGTCGAGCAGTACTTC.

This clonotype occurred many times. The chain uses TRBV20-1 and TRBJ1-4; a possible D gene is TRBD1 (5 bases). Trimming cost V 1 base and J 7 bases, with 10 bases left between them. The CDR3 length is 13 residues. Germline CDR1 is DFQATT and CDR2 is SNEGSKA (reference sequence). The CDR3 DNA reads TGCAGTGCTAGAGGGACAATAGGTGAAAAACTGTTTTTT. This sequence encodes CSARGTIGEKLFF.

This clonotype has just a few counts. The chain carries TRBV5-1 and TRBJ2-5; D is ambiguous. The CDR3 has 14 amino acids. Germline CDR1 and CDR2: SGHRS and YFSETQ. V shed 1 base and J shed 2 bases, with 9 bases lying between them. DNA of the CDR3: TGCGCCAGCAGCTTGATGGTCAGACAAGAGACCCAGTACTTC. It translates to CASSLMVRQETQYF. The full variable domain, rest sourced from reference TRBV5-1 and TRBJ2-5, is KAGVTQTPRYLIKTRGQQVTLSCSPISGHRSVSWYQQTPGQGLQFLFEYFSETQRNKGNFPGRFSGRQFSNSRSEMNVSTLELGDSALYLCASSLMVRQETQYFGPGTRLLVL.

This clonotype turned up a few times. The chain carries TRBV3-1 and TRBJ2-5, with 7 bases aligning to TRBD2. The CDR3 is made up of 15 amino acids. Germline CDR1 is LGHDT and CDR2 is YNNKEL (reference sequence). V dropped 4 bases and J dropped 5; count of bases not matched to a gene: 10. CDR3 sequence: CASSPGLSEWETQYF. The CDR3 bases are TGTGCCAGCAGCCCGGGACTATCGGAATGGGAGACCCAGTACTTC.

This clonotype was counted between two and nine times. The CDR3 protein is CASSIFSGLNNEQFF. The CDR3 bases are TGTGCCAGCAGTATCTTCAGCGGACTAAACAATGAGCAGTTCTTC. The genes are TRBV6-4 and TRBJ2-1, with D perhaps TRBD2 (6 bases). Trimming removed 5 bases from V and 5 bases from J, with 16 bases in between. CDR3 length: 15 residues. Germline-derived CDR1 and CDR2 are MRHNA and SNTAGT.

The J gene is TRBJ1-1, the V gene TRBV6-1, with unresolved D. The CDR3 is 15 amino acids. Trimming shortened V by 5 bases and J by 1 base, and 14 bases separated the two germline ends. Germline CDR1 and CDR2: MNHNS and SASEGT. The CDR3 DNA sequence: TGTGCCAGCAGTACATCTCCTGGACGGAACACTGAAGCTTTCTTT. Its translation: CASSTSPGRNTEAFF.

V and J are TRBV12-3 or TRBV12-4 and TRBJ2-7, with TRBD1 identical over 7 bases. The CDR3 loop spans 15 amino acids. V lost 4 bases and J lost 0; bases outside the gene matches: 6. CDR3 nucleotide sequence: TGTGCCAGCAGTTCCTTCGGACAGGTCTCCTACGAGCAGTACTTC. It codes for CASSSFGQVSYEQYF.

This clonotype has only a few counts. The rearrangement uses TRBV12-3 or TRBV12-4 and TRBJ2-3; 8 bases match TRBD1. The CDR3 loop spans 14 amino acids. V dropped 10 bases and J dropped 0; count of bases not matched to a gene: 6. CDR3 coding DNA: TGTGCCACCAACAGGGGGTCTAGCACAGATACGCAGTATTTT. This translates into CATNRGSSTDTQYF.